This record looks at one T cell receptor (beta chain) sequence and its context. Antigen unknown. The CDR3 totals 13 residues. CDR1 is MDHEN and CDR2 is SYDVKM in the germline V gene. Trimming at V came to 9 bases and at J to 5 bases, leaving 7 bases not matched to a gene. The record originates from a study of cytomegalovirus exposure and HLA in healthy donors. With 60 Vbeta and 13 Jbeta primers, the PCR was carried out. Clones were sequenced by immunoSEQ multiplex PCR, and TCRdb holds only the in-frame ones, with some missing. The sample holds roughly 190,000 clones, 60% to 85% seen once. The study, taken as a whole, reports: In a later analysis, TCR beta V- and J-gene trimming showed a link to a missense DCLRE1C variant. Most TCR sequences showed up rarely, but some public TCRs showed up in many donors. CMV serostatus stood as the only immune exposure information on hand.

The sequenced sample consisted of PBMCs. The TCR sequence derives from a woman between 40 and 50 years old in good health and CMV-seronegative. V is TRBV28 and J is TRBJ1-5; 7 bases fit TRBD1. The CDR3 coding sequence is TGTGCCAGTACAGGGGTCGTTCATCAGCCCCAGCATTTT. Its translation is CASTGVVHQPQHF.